Following are 3 T cell receptor beta chains from one sample sequenced in a study of blood T cell repertoires in COVID-19. Using immunoSEQ multiplex PCR, the repertoire was profiled, and TCRdb retains in-frame clones only, with some absent. This table holds fewer than 250,000 clones, approximately 85% found once. Sequencing input: peripheral blood. The source is a woman of 80 years or more with COVID-19, enrolled during active disease.

The chain has TRBV19 and TRBJ1-5, with TRBD1 identical over 8 bases. V was clipped by 1 base and J by 11 bases; unmatched bases: 13. CDR1 LNHDA and CDR2 SQIVND come from the germline V gene (reference sequence). This CDR3 has 16 residues. CDR3 in DNA: TGTGCCAGTAGTATAGCAGCGACAGGGGCCCGAGTGGCCCAGCATTTT. This translates into CASSIAATGARVAQHF.

The CDR3 region is CAASGTGYEQYF. The CDR3 DNA reads as TGTGCCGCATCCGGGACAGGGTACGAGCAGTACTTC. The chain carries TRBV10-3 and TRBJ2-7, with 9 bases lining up with TRBD1. Germline V gives CDR1 ENHRY, CDR2 SYGVKD. There are 12 residues in the CDR3. J gave up 4 bases and V 11 bases, and 6 bases lay outside the gene matches.

The gene calls are TRBV29-1 and TRBJ1-5, with D possibly matching TRBD1 (5 bases). Trimming stripped 7 bases from V and 5 bases from J, with 12 bases between. The CDR3 is 12 amino acids. The germline V gene has CDR1 SQVTM and CDR2 ANQGSEA. The CDR3 is CSARTGDQPQHF. CDR3 sequence (DNA): TGCAGCGCCCGGACGGGGGATCAGCCCCAGCATTTT.